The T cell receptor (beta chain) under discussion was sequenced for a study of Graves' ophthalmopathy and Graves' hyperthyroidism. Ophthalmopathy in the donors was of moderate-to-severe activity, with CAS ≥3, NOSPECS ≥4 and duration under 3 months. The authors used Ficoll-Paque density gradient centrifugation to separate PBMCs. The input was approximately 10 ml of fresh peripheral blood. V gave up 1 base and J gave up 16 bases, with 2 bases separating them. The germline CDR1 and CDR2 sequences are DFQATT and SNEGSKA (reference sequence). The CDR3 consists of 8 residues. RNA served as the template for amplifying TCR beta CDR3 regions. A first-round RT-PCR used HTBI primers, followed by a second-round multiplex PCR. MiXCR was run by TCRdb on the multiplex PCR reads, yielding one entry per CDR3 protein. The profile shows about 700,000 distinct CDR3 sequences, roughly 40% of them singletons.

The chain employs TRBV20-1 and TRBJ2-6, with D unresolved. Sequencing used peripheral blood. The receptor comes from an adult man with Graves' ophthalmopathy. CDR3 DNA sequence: TGCAGTGCTAGAGGTCTGACTTTC. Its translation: CSARGLTF.